The entry below describes one T cell receptor (beta chain). This sample stems from a study of blood T cell repertoires in COVID-19. Study-wide background: COVID-19 samples, acute and convalescent, were from the United States, Italy and Spain.

Per the original methods: By means of reference gene primer amplification, nucleated cell counts were estimated. Produced via immunoSEQ multiplex PCR; TCRdb's table is partial and in-frame only. The V and J calls and clone size are taken from that table; D and trimming were inferred from the DNA. The sample has 120,000 or so clones; roughly 80% are singletons. The CDR3 is made up of 14 amino acids. V trimming: 4 bases; J trimming: 6 bases; junction bases outside the gene matches: 8. Germline V gene data show CDR1 as MNHEY and CDR2 as SVGAGI. The sample comprised peripheral blood. The clonotype was recovered from a man over 45 with acute or convalescent COVID-19. This rearrangement joins TRBV6-5 to TRBJ1-2; 7 bases fit TRBD1. The CDR3 DNA reads TGTGCCAGCAGTTTCACAGGGGAAGAGGATGGCTACACCTTC. Translated, it gives CASSFTGEEDGYTF.